This T cell receptor beta chain was captured in a study of breast tumors, draining lymph nodes, adjacent tissues. TCRdb redid the calling of the multiplex PCR reads with MiXCR, one entry per CDR3 protein. Here the sample spans about 180,000 distinct CDR3 sequences, approximately 33% being singletons. This clonotype was detected only a few times. The lymph nodes were axillary draining lymph nodes from breast cancer patients. Sequences were obtained from axillary lymph node tissue. The sequence derives from a female donor with breast cancer. Some clones in this sample may be carry-over from other donors' samples.

The chain's CDR3 is CASSSLAGGPGTDTQYF. DNA for the CDR3: TGTGCCAGCAGTTCTCTGGCGGGAGGGCCGGGTACAGATACGCAGTATTTT. V gene TRBV28 combines with J gene TRBJ2-3; 9 positions match TRBD2. The germline CDR1 and CDR2 sequences are MDHEN and SYDVKM. The CDR3 has 17 residues. The junction had 11 bases not matched to a gene; V was cut back by 4 bases and J by 3 bases.